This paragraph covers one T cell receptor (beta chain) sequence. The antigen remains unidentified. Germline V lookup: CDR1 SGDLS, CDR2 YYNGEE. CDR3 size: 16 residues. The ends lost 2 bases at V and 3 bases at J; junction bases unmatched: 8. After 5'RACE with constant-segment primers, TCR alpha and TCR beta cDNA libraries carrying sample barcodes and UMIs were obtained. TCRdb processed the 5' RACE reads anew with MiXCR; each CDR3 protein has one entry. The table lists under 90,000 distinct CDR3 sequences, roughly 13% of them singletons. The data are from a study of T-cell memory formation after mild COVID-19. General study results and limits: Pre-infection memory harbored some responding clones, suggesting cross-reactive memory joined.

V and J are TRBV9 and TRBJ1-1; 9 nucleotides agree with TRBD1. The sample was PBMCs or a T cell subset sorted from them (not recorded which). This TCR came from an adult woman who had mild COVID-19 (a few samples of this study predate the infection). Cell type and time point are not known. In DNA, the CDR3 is TGTGCCAGCAGCGTCAACCGGGACAGGGATGACACTGAAGCTTTCTTT. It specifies CASSVNRDRDDTEAFF.